These 18 T cell receptor beta chains share one sample of origin, sequenced in a study of blood T cell repertoires in COVID-19. Clones were sequenced by immunoSEQ multiplex PCR, and TCRdb holds only the in-frame ones, with some missing. The table lists 200,000 to 300,000 clones, 82% of them singletons. Sample: peripheral blood. These receptors were collected from an older woman with active or convalescent COVID-19.

This rearrangement joins TRBV3-1 (or the pseudogene TRBV3-2) to TRBJ2-5; 16 bases match TRBD2. Germline CDR1 and CDR2: LGHDT and YNNKEL (reference sequence). This CDR3 has 16 amino acids. With V trimmed by 5 bases and J by 9 bases, 9 bases remained unmatched. The CDR3 reads CASSGPGTSGGAAQYF. As DNA, the CDR3 is TGTGCCAGCAGCGGACCCGGGACTAGCGGGGGGGCGGCCCAGTACTTC.

The genes are TRBV7-9 and TRBJ2-5, with D tentatively TRBD1 (6 bases). V was shortened by 5 bases and J by 3 bases, with 19 bases between the two germline ends. Germline loops: CDR1 SEHNR, CDR2 FQNEAQ (reference sequence). This CDR3 region has 16 residues. The CDR3 DNA sequence: TGTGCCAGCAGCCCACAGGGTTTATTGGGGAAAGAGACCCAGTACTTC. This sequence encodes CASSPQGLLGKETQYF.

On this clone: One end of the junction is discordant with germline, which a read error may explain. The chain employs TRBV19 and TRBJ1-3; no clear D gene. This CDR3 has 15 amino acids. From germline, CDR1 is LNHDA and CDR2 SQIVND (reference sequence). The CDR3 DNA sequence: TGTGCTAGTAAGATTCGAGGTCCTGAAGGCAACACCATATATTTT. This encodes CASKIRGPEGNTIYF.

The chain is built from TRBV27 and TRBJ2-2; D is ambiguous. The V end lost 2 bases, the J end lost 5 bases, and 9 bases lay between the germline ends. Germline-derived CDR1 and CDR2 are MNHEY and SMNVEV (reference sequence). CDR3 size: 14 residues. The CDR3 DNA follows: TGTGCCAGCAGTTTAACTCACCGGACCGGGGAGCTGTTTTTT. Translating it yields CASSLTHRTGELFF.

V and J are TRBV4-3 and TRBJ1-3; no clear D gene. The CDR3 runs to 14 residues. Per the germline V gene, CDR1 is LGHNA and CDR2 is YSLEER. V lost 11 bases and J lost 0, with 14 bases in between. For the CDR3, the DNA is TGCGCCCCTTGCGGGGATCCCTCTGGAAACACCATATATTTT. Its protein product is CAPCGDPSGNTIYF.

The rearrangement links TRBV9 to TRBJ1-4; D perhaps matches TRBD1 (5 bases). Per germline, CDR1 SGDLS and CDR2 YYNGEE. The CDR3 is 14 residues long. V was clipped by 3 bases and J by 8 bases, with 14 bases between them. The CDR3 spells CASSAQGGWEKLFF. CDR3 nucleotide sequence: TGTGCCAGCAGCGCCCAGGGTGGCTGGGAAAAACTGTTTTTT.

V gene TRBV6-1 combines with J gene TRBJ1-2; possible D gene TRBD1, 5 bases. Germline loops: CDR1 MNHNS, CDR2 SASEGT. Between the trimmed V and J ends, which lost 3 bases and 6 bases, there was a span of 14 bases. CDR3 length: 14 amino acids. The CDR3 nucleotides read TGTGCCAGCAGTGATGGGACCCGACTAGATGGCTACACCTTC. It codes for CASSDGTRLDGYTF.

J is TRBJ1-4 and V is TRBV5-1; a weak D match, TRBD1 (6 bases). CDR3 size: 14 residues. CDR1 is SGHRS, CDR2 YFSETQ, per germline. Deletions cut 0 bases from V and 8 bases from J, with 11 bases between. CDR3 in amino acids: CASSLGQGQEKLFF. The CDR3 nucleotides are TGCGCCAGCAGCTTGGGGCAGGGGCAGGAAAAACTGTTTTTT.

Only a few counts were recorded for this clone. The rearrangement uses TRBV3-1 (or the pseudogene TRBV3-2) and TRBJ2-1; TRBD1 matches at 11 bases. The CDR3 totals 16 residues. Trimming at V came to 4 bases and at J to 8 bases, leaving 10 bases not matched to a gene. CDR1 is LGHDT and CDR2 is YNNKEL in the germline V gene (reference sequence). CDR3 coding DNA: TGTGCCAGCAGCCCCCAGGGGACAGGGGGGTTGGATGAGCAGTTCTTC. It is translated as CASSPQGTGGLDEQFF.

The chain joins TRBV7-8 to TRBJ2-2; D gene ambiguous. CDR3 length: 16 amino acids. Trimming took off 1 base at V and 3 bases at J, with 12 bases between the two ends. Germline CDR1 is SGHVS and CDR2 is FQNEAQ. The CDR3 DNA follows: TGTGCCAGCAGCTTAGTTGGCGGTAGATACACCGGGGAGCTGTTTTTT. Its translation: CASSLVGGRYTGELFF.

This chain joins TRBV7-3 and TRBJ2-2; D may be TRBD2 (6 bases). The V gene's germline CDR1 is SGHTA and CDR2 FQGTGA. This CDR3 spans 18 amino acids. V lost 4 bases, J lost 2 bases, and 20 bases lay in between. The chain's CDR3 is CASSSTPTSLDNTGELFF. CDR3 coding DNA: TGTGCCAGCAGCTCGACCCCTACTAGCTTGGATAACACCGGGGAGCTGTTTTTT.

The chain links TRBV27 to TRBJ2-3; 7 positions match TRBD2. The CDR3 extends over 17 amino acids. Germline values: CDR1 MNHEY, CDR2 SMNVEV (reference sequence). Trimming removed 5 bases from V and 3 bases from J; junction bases left unmatched: 14. The CDR3 region is CASSLNQVGGVTDTQYF. CDR3 coding DNA: TGTGCCAGCAGTCTCAACCAGGTGGGGGGGGTTACAGATACGCAGTATTTT.

CDR3: CAWSAAGGGGNEQFF. The CDR3 DNA follows: TGTGCCTGGAGTGCAGCGGGGGGAGGTGGCAATGAGCAGTTCTTC. This chain links TRBV30 with TRBJ2-1, with 9 bases that match TRBD2. Trimming cost V 1 base and J 6 bases; bases outside gene matches: 7. This CDR3 is built from 15 residues. Germline V CDR1 and CDR2: GTSNPN, SVGIG (reference sequence).

The V gene is TRBV15, the J gene TRBJ1-3, with no clear D. The CDR3 has 15 amino acids. The V gene's germline CDR1 is LNHNV and CDR2 YYDKDF (reference sequence). The ends were cut back, 0 bases at V and 3 bases at J, with 9 bases in the middle. The CDR3 DNA is TGTGCCACCAGCAGAGATCAGACACGTGGAAACACCATATATTTT. It yields the protein CATSRDQTRGNTIYF. The whole variable domain, remainder taken from reference TRBV15 and TRBJ1-3, is DAMVIQNPRYQVTQFGKPVTLSCSQTLNHNVMYWYQQKSSQAPKLLFHYYDKDFNNEADTPDNFQSRRPNTSFCFLDIRSPGLGDTAMYLCATSRDQTRGNTIYFGEGSWLTVV.

This chain links TRBV5-1 with TRBJ1-1, with TRBD1 matching over 7 bases. In germline, CDR1 is SGHRS, CDR2 YFSETQ. CDR3 length: 14 amino acids. Germline trimming cut 4 bases from V and 11 bases from J; bases unmatched to any gene: 14. As DNA, the CDR3 is TGCGCCAGCAGCCCTGGACAGGAGGATCGAGGGGCTTTCTTT. Translating gives CASSPGQEDRGAFF.

This clone was seen a few times. This rearrangement joins TRBV7-2 to TRBJ2-2; D is uncertain. The CDR3 loop spans 15 amino acids. Germline V gives CDR1 SGHTA, CDR2 FQGNSA. Trimming stripped 0 bases from V and 0 bases from J, with 5 bases between. Written as DNA, the CDR3 is TGTGCCAGCAGCTTAGCCGTAGCGAACACCGGGGAGCTGTTTTTT. This codes for CASSLAVANTGELFF.

This clone is a singleton in its sample. The V gene is TRBV9, the J gene TRBJ2-1, with TRBD2 matching 11 bases. J gave up 6 bases and V 4 bases, and 9 bases lay outside the gene matches. Germline V CDR1 and CDR2: SGDLS, YYNGEE. The CDR3 runs to 16 residues. CDR3 nucleotides: TGTGCCAGCAGCACCCTAGGTAGCGGGGGGGCCAATGAGCAGTTCTTC. The encoded protein is CASSTLGSGGANEQFF. Full variable domain (missing parts from reference TRBV9 and TRBJ2-1): DSGVTQTPKHLITATGQRVTLRCSPRSGDLSVYWYQQSLDQGLQFLIQYYNGEERAKGNILERFSAQQFPDLHSELNLSSLELGDSALYFCASSTLGSGGANEQFFGPGTRLTVL.

V is TRBV19 and J is TRBJ1-1; D call uncertain. The V gene's germline CDR1 is LNHDA and CDR2 SQIVND (reference sequence). V lost 1 base, J lost 3 bases, and 6 bases lay in between. This CDR3 is built from 13 residues. CDR3 nucleotide sequence: TGTGCCAGTAGTATAGGGGAGGACACTGAAGCTTTCTTT. Translated: CASSIGEDTEAFF.